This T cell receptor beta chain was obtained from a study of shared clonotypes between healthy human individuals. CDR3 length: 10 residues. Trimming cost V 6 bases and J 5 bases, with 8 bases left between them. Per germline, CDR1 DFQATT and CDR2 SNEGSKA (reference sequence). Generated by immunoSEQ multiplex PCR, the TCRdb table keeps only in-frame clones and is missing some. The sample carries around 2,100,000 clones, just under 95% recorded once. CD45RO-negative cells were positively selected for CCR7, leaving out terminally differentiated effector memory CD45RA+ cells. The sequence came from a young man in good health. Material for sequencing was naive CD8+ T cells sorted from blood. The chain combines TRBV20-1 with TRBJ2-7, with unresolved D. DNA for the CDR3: TGCAGTGCCCTTTTCGACGAGCAGTACTTC. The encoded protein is CSALFDEQYF.